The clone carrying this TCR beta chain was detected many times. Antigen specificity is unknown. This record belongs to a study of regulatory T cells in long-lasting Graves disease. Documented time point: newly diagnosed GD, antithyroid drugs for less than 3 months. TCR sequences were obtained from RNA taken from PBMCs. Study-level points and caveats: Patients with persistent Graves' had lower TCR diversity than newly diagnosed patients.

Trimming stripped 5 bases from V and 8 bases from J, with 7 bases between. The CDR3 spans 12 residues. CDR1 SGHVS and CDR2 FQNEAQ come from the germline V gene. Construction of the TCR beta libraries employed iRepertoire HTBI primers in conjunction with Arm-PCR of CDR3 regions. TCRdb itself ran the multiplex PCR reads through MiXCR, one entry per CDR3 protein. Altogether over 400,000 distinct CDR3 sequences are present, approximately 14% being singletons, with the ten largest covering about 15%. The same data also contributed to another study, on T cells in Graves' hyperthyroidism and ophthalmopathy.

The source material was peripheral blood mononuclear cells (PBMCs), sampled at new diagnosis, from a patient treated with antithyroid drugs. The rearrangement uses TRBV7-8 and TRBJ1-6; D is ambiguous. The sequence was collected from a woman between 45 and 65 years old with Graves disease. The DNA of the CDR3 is TGTGCCAGCAGCACGGACGATTCACCCCTCCACTTT. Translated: CASSTDDSPLHF.